This T cell receptor (beta chain) came from a study of CXCR3-negative and CXCR3-positive naive CD8 T cells. This clonotype is classed as medium-sized (0.01 to 0.1%) by frequency. Its matching antigen is unknown. The authors made the TRB cDNA libraries by 5' RACE using UMI labels. Reanalyzing the 5' RACE reads, TCRdb keeps one entry per CDR3 protein, without DNA. This sample's table reports about 58,000 distinct CDR3 sequences. Triplicate approximately 300,000-cell sorts were made of each CD8+ T cell subset. CD45RO-CCR7+CD27+CD95- cells counted as naive CD8+ T cells. Study-wide points: Naive cells, whether CXCR3-negative or CXCR3-positive, had similar TRBV-TRBJ usage, while memory cells differed. CXCR3-positive naive cells carried more hydrophobic TRB CDR3s than CXCR3-negative naive cells did.

The CDR3 has 17 residues. CDR1 and CDR2 (germline): SQVTM, ANQGSEA. Sequenced material: naive CXCR3- CD8+ T cells from blood. Subset noted: CD45RO-CCR7+CD27+CD95- naive CD8+ T cells lacking CXCR3 (TNR3-). This chain links TRBV29-1 with TRBJ2-5; with no DNA, the TCRdb D assignment of TRBD1 cannot be verified. The origin of this receptor is a human donor in good health. Some clones in this sample may be carry-over from other donors' samples. The CDR3 sequence is CSVEDLGRDRGGETQYF. The whole variable domain, filled in from reference TRBV29-1 and TRBJ2-5, reads SAVISQKPSRDICQRGTSLTIQCQVDSQVTMMFWYRQQPGQSLTLIATANQGSEATYESGFVIDKFPISRPNLTFSTLTVSNMSPEDSSIYLCSVEDLGRDRGGETQYFGPGTRLLVL.